This TCR beta chain emerged from a study of blood T cell repertoires in COVID-19. This CDR3 has 16 residues. Per germline, CDR1 MGHDK and CDR2 SYGVNS. The trim removed 4 bases at V and 4 bases at J, leaving 9 bases unmatched. The protocol was immunoSEQ multiplex PCR, while the TCRdb copy is restricted to in-frame clones and leaves out a portion. Of nearly 200,000 clones in the sample, around 89% were seen once. The sequence was obtained from a young woman who had recovered from COVID-19. The chain has TRBV25-1 and TRBJ1-2; 10 nucleotides match TRBD1. Material: PBMCs or T cells enriched from blood (not recorded which). The CDR3 coding sequence is TGTGCCAGCAGTGCAGGACAGGGGGGTCTTATCTATGGCTACACCTTC. It is translated as CASSAGQGGLIYGYTF.